The 27 T cell receptor beta chains given below trace back to one sample, sequenced in a study of identical twins. TCRdb analysed the 5' RACE reads with MiXCR anew, one entry per CDR3 protein. Of about 520,000 distinct CDR3 sequences listed, about 20% are singletons. These same data were also listed under a study on T cells expressing NK-cell markers.

The sequencing input was CD4+ T cells sorted from blood. The receptors shown here come from a woman aged 18-29 years in good health.

This clonotype was recorded a few times. The chain employs TRBV29-1 and TRBJ2-2; perhaps TRBD1 as D (5 bases). Per germline, CDR1 SQVTM and CDR2 ANQGSEA. V was pared by 3 bases and J by 6 bases, with 11 bases between. The CDR3 is 13 residues long. CDR3 residues: CSVDDQGAGELFF. The DNA for the CDR3 is TGCAGCGTTGACGACCAAGGGGCCGGGGAGCTGTTTTTT.

In this sample, this clonotype turned up a few times. This rearrangement joins TRBV29-1 to TRBJ2-5; D possibly corresponds to TRBD2 (6 bases). Trimming took 6 bases from V and 5 from J, leaving 13 bases between them. Germline values: CDR1 SQVTM, CDR2 ANQGSEA. The CDR3 covers 12 residues. The CDR3: CSVFGGKETQYF. As DNA, the CDR3 is TGCAGCGTCTTCGGCGGGAAGGAGACCCAGTACTTC.

This clonotype was counted only a few times. The CDR3 reads CASSIDGDQPQHF. The CDR3 DNA follows: TGTGCCAGTAGTATTGACGGGGATCAGCCCCAGCATTTT. The gene calls are TRBV19 and TRBJ1-5, with D unclear. Trimming took 3 bases from V and 5 from J, leaving 8 bases between them. This CDR3 comprises 13 residues. Germline CDR1 LNHDA, CDR2 SQIVND (reference sequence).

The genes are TRBV20-1 and TRBJ2-5; TRBD1 aligns across 9 bases. The V gene end was trimmed by 3 bases and the J gene end by 5 bases; junction bases not matched to a gene: 10. This CDR3 has 15 amino acids. Germline CDR1 is DFQATT and CDR2 is SNEGSKA (reference sequence). In DNA, the CDR3 is TGCAGTGCTAGTAGCGACAGGGGGTTTGGGGAGACCCAGTACTTC. Protein product: CSASSDRGFGETQYF.

This clonotype was detected only a few times. CDR3 residues: CSARSGSLNTEAFF. The CDR3 coding sequence is TGCAGTGCTAGGTCGGGGTCGCTGAACACTGAAGCTTTCTTT. The genes are TRBV20-1 and TRBJ1-1, with D hard to call. The CDR3 consists of 14 residues. Trimming left V 3 bases short and J 0 bases short, with 11 bases between. In germline, CDR1 is DFQATT, CDR2 SNEGSKA (reference sequence).

This chain links TRBV4-3 with TRBJ2-1; 7 bases are shared with TRBD2. This CDR3 spans 17 amino acids. The V gene end was trimmed by 0 bases and the J gene end by 7 bases; junction bases not matched to a gene: 12. Germline V gene lookup returns CDR1 LGHNA and CDR2 YSLEER. The CDR3 reads CASSQEPGKGGTNEQFF. The DNA for the CDR3 is TGCGCCAGCAGCCAAGAACCGGGTAAGGGAGGGACGAATGAGCAGTTCTTC.

The chain is built from TRBV28 and TRBJ2-4; D is possibly TRBD1 (6 bases). Per the germline V gene, CDR1 is MDHEN and CDR2 is SYDVKM. Trimming removed 5 bases from V and 3 bases from J, with 17 bases in between. The CDR3 runs 16 residues. CDR3 nucleotides: TGTGCCAGCAGTCAGGGGTGGCGTATCGTCAAAAACATTCAGTACTTC. It translates to CASSQGWRIVKNIQYF.

In this sample, this clonotype turned up many times. The rearrangement uses TRBV6-2 or TRBV6-3 and TRBJ1-5, with 9 bases identical to TRBD1. The length of the CDR3 is 14 residues. From germline, CDR1 is MNHEY and CDR2 SVGEGT. Trimming at V came to 10 bases and at J to 6 bases, leaving 10 bases not matched to a gene. The CDR3 nucleotides are TGTGCCACCCGGACAGGGGTGTATGGTCAGCCCCAGCATTTT. Protein: CATRTGVYGQPQHF.

The gene calls are TRBV10-3 and TRBJ2-1; weak D call: TRBD1 (5 bases). This CDR3 is built from 13 residues. Germline loops: CDR1 ENHRY, CDR2 SYGVKD. Trimming took 10 bases from V and 2 from J, leaving 12 bases between them. CDR3 residues: CASRASTYNEQFF. CDR3 sequence (DNA): TGTGCCAGCAGGGCCTCTACCTACAATGAGCAGTTCTTC.

Only a few counts were recorded for this clonotype. This sequence joins TRBV7-2 and TRBJ2-4; D not certain. CDR1 SGHTA and CDR2 FQGNSA come from the germline V gene. Deletions cut 5 bases from V and 5 bases from J, with 13 bases between. The CDR3 extends over 14 amino acids. As DNA, the CDR3 is TGTGCCAGCAGCCTCTTCGCGAGCGAAAACATTCAGTACTTC. Its translation: CASSLFASENIQYF.

V gene TRBV5-6 combines with J gene TRBJ1-2, with D maybe TRBD1 (5 bases). Germline V gives CDR1 SGHDT, CDR2 YYEEEE. The CDR3 totals 14 residues. The ends were cut back, 2 bases at V and 4 bases at J, with 12 bases in the middle. CDR3 in DNA: TGTGCCAGCAGCTTAGGGGCAGCGACCTATGGCTACACCTTC. Its protein product is CASSLGAATYGYTF.

Notes on this clonotype: Since the CDR3 does not end with the conserved phenylalanine or tryptophan, this likely comes from a read error. The gene calls are TRBV28 and TRBJ2-2, with D hard to call. The CDR3 is 12 residues long. The V end was cut by 6 bases, the J end by 4 bases, with 6 bases between. CDR1 and CDR2 (germline): MDHEN, SYDVKM. In nucleotides, the CDR3 is TGTGCCAGCAGCCGTATCACCGGGGAGCTGTTTTAT. Translation: CASSRITGELFY.

The chain employs TRBV9 and TRBJ2-1; D remains ambiguous. CDR1 and CDR2 (germline): SGDLS, YYNGEE. This CDR3 is built from 12 residues. Trimming removed 4 bases at V and 6 bases at J, with 8 bases between. The CDR3 here is CASSSQSNEQFF. CDR3 DNA sequence: TGTGCCAGCAGCTCCCAGAGCAATGAGCAGTTCTTC.

The V call is TRBV29-1, the J call TRBJ2-2, with TRBD1 matching over 10 bases. CDR1 and CDR2 from the germline V gene are SQVTM and ANQGSEA. This CDR3 comprises 16 residues. V shed 6 bases and J 4 bases; nucleotides not matched to a gene: 11. CDR3: CSVGPRQGAITGELFF. CDR3 DNA: TGCAGCGTGGGACCTAGACAGGGGGCTATCACCGGGGAGCTGTTTTTT.

This clonotype has only one observation. The chain combines TRBV5-1 with TRBJ2-1; 9 bases agree with TRBD2. This CDR3 spans 15 amino acids. Germline V gene data show CDR1 as SGHRS and CDR2 as YFSETQ. V lost 0 bases to trimming and J lost 6 bases; unmatched junction nucleotides: 4. CDR3 protein: CASSLVLAGSNEQFF. The DNA for the CDR3 is TGCGCCAGCAGCTTGGTCCTAGCGGGAAGCAATGAGCAGTTCTTC.

This clonotype was seen ten or more times. This rearrangement joins TRBV10-3 to TRBJ1-1; a possible D gene is TRBD1 (5 bases). From germline, CDR1 is ENHRY and CDR2 SYGVKD. CDR3 size: 12 residues. V was shortened by 5 bases and J by 3 bases, with 7 bases between the two germline ends. The CDR3 spells CAISQGYTEAFF. In DNA, the CDR3 is TGTGCCATCAGTCAGGGTTACACTGAAGCTTTCTTT.

The chain has TRBV20-1 and TRBJ2-5, with D maybe TRBD2 (5 bases). The germline CDR1 and CDR2 sequences are DFQATT and SNEGSKA (reference sequence). Trimming cost V 7 bases and J 4 bases, with 16 bases left between them. CDR3 length: 13 amino acids. The CDR3 DNA reads TGCAGTGTGCTTTCGTGGGGAGCAGAGACCCAGTACTTC. Amino acid sequence: CSVLSWGAETQYF.

This clonotype appeared a few times. The chain recombines TRBV4-3 with TRBJ2-7; 8 bases align to TRBD1. Germline lookup yields CDR1 LGHNA and CDR2 YSLEER. The CDR3 has 16 amino acids. J gave up 5 bases and V 0 bases, and 9 bases lay outside the gene matches. CDR3 DNA: TGCGCCAGCAGCCAAGATATCTGGACAGGGTCCAACGAGCAGTACTTC. Residues: CASSQDIWTGSNEQYF.

This clonotype was detected ten times or more. The germline gene is not matched at one end of the junction; a read error may be the cause. The rearrangement joins TRBV5-1 to TRBJ2-7, with D uncertain. Germline-derived CDR1 and CDR2 are SGHRS and YFSETQ. The CDR3 sequence is 13 residues long. The DNA for the CDR3 is TGTGCCAGCTCTCCGGGTGGTCCCTACGAGCAGTACTTC. Translating it yields CASSPGGPYEQYF.

The chain uses TRBV10-3 and TRBJ2-1; TRBD2 might be the D (6 bases). V gave up 2 bases and J gave up 0 bases, with 11 bases separating them. The CDR3 loop spans 16 amino acids. Germline CDR1 ENHRY, CDR2 SYGVKD. CDR3 sequence: CAISEPGVSSYNEQFF. The DNA of the CDR3 is TGTGCCATCAGTGAGCCGGGAGTTAGCTCCTACAATGAGCAGTTCTTC.

V gene TRBV30 combines with J gene TRBJ2-1; 7 bases agree with TRBD1. Per germline, CDR1 GTSNPN and CDR2 SVGIG (reference sequence). V lost 1 base and J lost 4; bases outside the gene matches: 1. The CDR3 consists of 13 residues. CDR3 sequence (DNA): TGTGCCTGGAGTGGGGACAGATACAATGAGCAGTTCTTC. Its translation is CAWSGDRYNEQFF.

This rearrangement joins TRBV6-5 to TRBJ2-7; no definite D call. This CDR3 region has 12 residues. Trimming removed 10 bases at V and 9 bases at J, with 19 bases between. CDR1 MNHEY and CDR2 SVGAGI come from the germline V gene. CDR3 protein: CATSTVGLGQYF. The DNA for the CDR3 is TGTGCCACCTCCACGGTCGGGCTCGGGCAGTACTTC.

This clonotype was counted many times. The rearrangement joins TRBV28 to TRBJ2-1; possible D gene TRBD2, 6 bases. Germline V gene lookup returns CDR1 MDHEN and CDR2 SYDVKM. The V gene lost 8 bases and the J gene lost 7 bases, with 6 bases spanning the gap. The CDR3 spans 10 residues. The DNA for the CDR3 is TGTGCCAGCGGGAGGAATGAGCAGTTCTTC. The encoded protein is CASGRNEQFF.

The chain couples TRBV6-1 to TRBJ2-7; perhaps TRBD1 as D (5 bases). Trimming took 5 bases from V and 0 from J, leaving 11 bases between them. Per germline, CDR1 MNHNS and CDR2 SASEGT. The CDR3 sequence is 14 residues long. DNA of the CDR3: TGTGCCAGCAGTAAGACAGTATACTCCTACGAGCAGTACTTC. It translates to CASSKTVYSYEQYF.

V is TRBV20-1 and J is TRBJ2-1, with TRBD2 matching 8 bases. V gave up 5 bases and J gave up 6 bases; unmatched junction bases: 9. The V gene's germline CDR1 is DFQATT and CDR2 SNEGSKA (reference sequence). The CDR3 has 14 amino acids. CDR3 region: CSADRLARSNEQFF. The DNA for the CDR3 is TGCAGTGCTGACCGACTAGCGAGATCCAATGAGCAGTTCTTC.

This clonotype was found many times. This sequence joins TRBV12-3 or TRBV12-4 and TRBJ2-1; a weak D match, TRBD2 (6 bases). The CDR3 is 13 amino acids. The V and J ends lost 6 bases and 7 bases respectively, with 13 bases between them. The CDR3 DNA follows: TGTGCCAGCAGCGTAGCGGAGCCAAATGAGCAGTTCTTC. It specifies CASSVAEPNEQFF.

V is TRBV20-1 and J is TRBJ2-1; weak D call: TRBD2 (5 bases). Germline lookup yields CDR1 DFQATT and CDR2 SNEGSKA (reference sequence). V shed 0 bases and J shed 8 bases, with 11 bases lying between them. This CDR3 has 13 residues. In DNA form, the CDR3 reads TGCAGTGCTAGAGATCCGGGGAGAGATGAGCAGTTCTTC. Translating gives CSARDPGRDEQFF.